The present entry profiles one T cell receptor (beta chain) with its context. Its antigen is currently not known. There are no base qualities to consult, and no much larger clone falls within one base. Receptors were amplified or captured by the immunoSEQ multiplex PCR assay. The hsTCRB Kit was used according to the manufacturer's protocol to amplify rearranged TCR beta chain sequences. Sequencing of TCRB libraries was carried out on an Illumina MiSeq. As for how the authors treated the data: The proprietary platform of the kit vendor was used for demultiplexing, trimming and gene mapping. The clones in this table, taken by TCRdb from immuneACCESS, are in-frame only. Not every clone is retained; where verified, under half of the shortfall comes from an unresolved V gene, and the cause of the rest is unknown. The DNA was the basis for D and trimming; V, J and clone size are from that table. In this sample the table shows just under 80,000 clones, roughly 90% of which occur a single time. Just over 0.55% of the sample is in the top ten clones.

Read against the paper, the sample's time point label means: week 5, during vaccination. A 20-mer mutant IDH1 peptide at 300 micrograms in Montanide made up each vaccine dose, which was injected subcutaneously together with topical imiquimod. Newly diagnosed WHO grade 3 or 4 IDH1-mutant astrocytomas showing loss of nuclear ATRX were present in the donors. The samples were drawn from NOA16, a multicentre, single-arm, open-label phase I trial in Germany that tested a mutant IDH1 peptide vaccine in humans for the first time. Genomic DNA for TCRB sequencing was extracted from EDTA blood using the DNeasy Blood and Tissue Kit. These data belong to a study of a mutant IDH1 vaccine in newly diagnosed glioma listed by TCRdb under 2021. Study-level background: Eight vaccinations were administered to patients in weeks 1, 3, 5, 7, 11, 15, 19 and 23, corresponding to visits V03 through V10. Peripheral blood samples were drawn at six visits, namely V03 (baseline), V05, V07, V10, V12 and V13. In the chemotherapy-containing groups, vaccination started alongside temozolomide cycles, whereas in patients who had radiotherapy alone it started 4-6 weeks after radiotherapy. Of the 32 patients who were treated, around 60% were male and around 40% were female, and the mean age was about 40 years. For exploratory analyses, longitudinal TCRB deep sequencing was carried out in about two dozen treated patients wherever samples were available. Before enrollment, patients had received standard therapy of radiotherapy alone, temozolomide alone, or radiochemotherapy with temozolomide; most received the combination.

Results and caveats for the whole study, not just this receptor: Vaccine-induced immune responses across multiple MHC alleles were detected in approximately 93% of patients. Selection of PBMC samples for TCRB deep sequencing was based on availability. Changes in the top peripheral T cell clonotypes picked up by TCRB sequencing did not appear to be linked to pseudoprogression. The authors stated that sample limitations prevented analyses of patient blood samples from being reproduced.

The clonotype comes from a woman aged 45-60 years with glioma. This material consisted of PBMCs, taken from a glioma patient whose treatment included an IDH1 peptide vaccine.

The DNA sequence reads TGTGCCAGCAGCTTAAGGACAGGGTATCAGCCCCAGCATTTT. This gives the protein CASSLRTGYQPQHF. This sequence uses TRBV5-6 and TRBJ1-5; TRBD1 matches 8 bases in the middle. Trimmed from V: 2 bases; trimmed from J: 5 bases; junction bases lacking a gene match: 3. Including cysteine and phenylalanine, the CDR3 has 14 amino acids. Only the CDR3 DNA stays, 42 bases, in frame from base 1. Taken from the germline V gene, the CDR1 and CDR2 loops are SGHDT and YYEEEE.